Here is one T cell receptor beta chain with its context. No antigen is known for it. The record originates from a study of beta chain features in type 1 diabetes. Expressed TCRB transcripts got sequenced, as all isolated RNA was reverse transcribed. TCRdb's table, derived via immunoSEQ multiplex PCR, lists solely in-frame clones and lacks some. The sample contains some 370,000 clones, 9.6% of which appear only once. The CDR3 covers 15 residues. Germline CDR1 reads MDHEN; CDR2 reads SYDVKM. The V end lost 5 bases, the J end lost 0 bases, and 11 bases lay between the germline ends. Study-wide results and limits: Type 1 diabetes patients showed a moderate but significant shortening of TCRB CDR3s in all four CD4+ subsets.

Sequences were obtained from central memory CD4+ T cells from blood. The TCR comes from a young man with type 1 diabetes. J is TRBJ2-4 and V is TRBV28; D assignment may be TRBD1 or TRBD2 (6 bases each). The CDR3 nucleotides read TGTGCCAGCAGTGGAGGAGGGGGAGCCAAAAACATTCAGTACTTC. Protein product: CASSGGGGAKNIQYF.